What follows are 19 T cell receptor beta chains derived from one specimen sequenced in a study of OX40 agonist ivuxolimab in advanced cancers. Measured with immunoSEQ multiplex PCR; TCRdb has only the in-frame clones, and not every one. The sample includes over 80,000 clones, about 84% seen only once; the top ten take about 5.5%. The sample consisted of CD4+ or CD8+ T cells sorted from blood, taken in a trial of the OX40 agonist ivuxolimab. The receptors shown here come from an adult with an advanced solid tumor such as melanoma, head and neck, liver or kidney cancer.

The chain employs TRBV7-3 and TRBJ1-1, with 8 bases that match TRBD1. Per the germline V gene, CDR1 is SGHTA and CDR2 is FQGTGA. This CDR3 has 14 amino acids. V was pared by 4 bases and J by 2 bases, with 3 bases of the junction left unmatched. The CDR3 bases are TGTGCCAGCAGCTCGTCAGGGGGCAACACTGAAGCTTTCTTT. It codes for CASSSSGGNTEAFF.

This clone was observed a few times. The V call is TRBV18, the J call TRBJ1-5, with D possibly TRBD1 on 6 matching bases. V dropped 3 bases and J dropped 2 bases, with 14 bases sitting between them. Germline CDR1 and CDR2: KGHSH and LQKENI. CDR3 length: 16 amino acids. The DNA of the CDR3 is TGTGCCAGCTCACCTACACCACAGGGAGGCAATCAGCCCCAGCATTTT. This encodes CASSPTPQGGNQPQHF.

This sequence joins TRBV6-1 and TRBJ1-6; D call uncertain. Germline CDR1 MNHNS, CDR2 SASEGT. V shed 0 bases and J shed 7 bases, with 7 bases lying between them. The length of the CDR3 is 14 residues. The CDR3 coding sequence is TGTGCCAGCAGTGAAGCGCCGGGGAATTCACCCCTCCACTTT. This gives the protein CASSEAPGNSPLHF.

CDR3 loop: CASSGWTGGNEKLFF. In DNA, the CDR3 is TGTGCCAGCAGTGGGTGGACAGGCGGAAATGAAAAACTGTTTTTT. The V gene is TRBV25-1, the J gene TRBJ1-4; 7 bases agree with TRBD1. V dropped 4 bases and J dropped 5; count of bases not matched to a gene: 7. This CDR3 has 15 amino acids. Germline assignment: CDR1 MGHDK and CDR2 SYGVNS.

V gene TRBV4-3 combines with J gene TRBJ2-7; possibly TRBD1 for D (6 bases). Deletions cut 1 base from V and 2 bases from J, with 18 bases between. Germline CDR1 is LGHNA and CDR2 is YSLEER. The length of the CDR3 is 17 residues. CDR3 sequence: CASSQGLGQGMAYEQYF. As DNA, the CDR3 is TGCGCCAGCAGCCAAGGCCTGGGGCAGGGGATGGCCTACGAGCAGTACTTC.

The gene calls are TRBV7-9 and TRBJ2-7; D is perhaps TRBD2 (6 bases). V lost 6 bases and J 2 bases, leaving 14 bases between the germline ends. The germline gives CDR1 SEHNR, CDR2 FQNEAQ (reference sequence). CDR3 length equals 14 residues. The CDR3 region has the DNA TGTGCCAGCAGTTGGGACTTCTTCCCCTACGAGCAGTACTTC. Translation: CASSWDFFPYEQYF.

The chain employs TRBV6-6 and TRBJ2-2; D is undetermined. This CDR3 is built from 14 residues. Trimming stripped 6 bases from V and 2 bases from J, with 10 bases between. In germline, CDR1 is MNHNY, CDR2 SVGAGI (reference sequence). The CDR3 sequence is CASSPHSNTGELFF. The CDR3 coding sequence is TGTGCCAGCAGCCCTCACTCCAACACCGGGGAGCTGTTTTTT.

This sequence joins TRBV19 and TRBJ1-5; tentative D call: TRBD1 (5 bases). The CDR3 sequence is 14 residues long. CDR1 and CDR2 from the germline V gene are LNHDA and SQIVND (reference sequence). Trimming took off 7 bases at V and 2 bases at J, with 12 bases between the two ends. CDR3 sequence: CASNWQGGNQPQHF. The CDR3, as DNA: TGTGCCAGTAACTGGCAGGGAGGCAATCAGCCCCAGCATTTT. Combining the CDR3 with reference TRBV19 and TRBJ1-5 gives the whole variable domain DGGITQSPKYLFRKEGQNVTLSCEQNLNHDAMYWYRQDPGQGLRLIYYSQIVNDFQKGDIAEGYSVSREKKESFPLTVTSAQKNPTAFYLCASNWQGGNQPQHFGDGTRLSIL.

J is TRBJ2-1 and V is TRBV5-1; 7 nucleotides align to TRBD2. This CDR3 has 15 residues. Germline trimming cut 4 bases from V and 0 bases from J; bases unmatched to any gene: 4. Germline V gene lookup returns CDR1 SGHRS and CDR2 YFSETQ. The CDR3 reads CASSVGGSSYNEQFF. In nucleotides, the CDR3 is TGCGCCAGCAGCGTGGGCGGGAGCTCCTACAATGAGCAGTTCTTC.

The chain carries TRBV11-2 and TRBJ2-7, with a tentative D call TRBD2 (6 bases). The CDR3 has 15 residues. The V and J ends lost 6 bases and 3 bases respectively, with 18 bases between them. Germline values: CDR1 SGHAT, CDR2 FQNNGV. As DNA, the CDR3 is TGTGCCAGCAGGCGATCCGGGACGGGGGACTACGAGCAGTACTTC. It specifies CASRRSGTGDYEQYF.

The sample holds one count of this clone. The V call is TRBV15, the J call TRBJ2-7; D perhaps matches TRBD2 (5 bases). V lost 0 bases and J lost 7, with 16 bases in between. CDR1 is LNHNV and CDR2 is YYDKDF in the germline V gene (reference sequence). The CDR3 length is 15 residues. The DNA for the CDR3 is TGTGCCACCAGCAGAGATCCGGGGTCTCGGGTGGAGCAGTACTTC. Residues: CATSRDPGSRVEQYF. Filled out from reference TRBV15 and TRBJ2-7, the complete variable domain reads DAMVIQNPRYQVTQFGKPVTLSCSQTLNHNVMYWYQQKSSQAPKLLFHYYDKDFNNEADTPDNFQSRRPNTSFCFLDIRSPGLGDTAMYLCATSRDPGSRVEQYFGPGTRLTVT.

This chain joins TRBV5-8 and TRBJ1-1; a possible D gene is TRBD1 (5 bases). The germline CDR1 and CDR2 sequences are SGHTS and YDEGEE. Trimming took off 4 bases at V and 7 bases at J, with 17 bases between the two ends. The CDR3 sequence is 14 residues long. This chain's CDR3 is CASSPLQRGSEAFF. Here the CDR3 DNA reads TGTGCCAGCAGCCCCCTTCAGCGGGGGAGTGAAGCTTTCTTT.

CDR3 DNA sequence: TGCGCCAGCAGCTTGGACGGGGGTAGCAATCAGCCCCAGCATTTT. Protein sequence: CASSLDGGSNQPQHF. The genes are TRBV5-1 and TRBJ1-5, with D maybe TRBD1 (5 bases). V lost 0 bases to trimming and J lost 0 bases, with 7 bases between them. Germline CDR1 and CDR2: SGHRS and YFSETQ. CDR3 length: 15 amino acids.

CDR3 region: CASMASTHSRETQYF. DNA of the CDR3: TGTGCCAGCATGGCATCCACCCATTCAAGGGAGACCCAGTACTTC. The rearrangement links TRBV6-1 to TRBJ2-5, with D unresolved. V lost 7 bases to trimming and J lost 5 bases, with 20 bases between them. This CDR3 spans 15 amino acids. Germline V CDR1 and CDR2: MNHNS, SASEGT.

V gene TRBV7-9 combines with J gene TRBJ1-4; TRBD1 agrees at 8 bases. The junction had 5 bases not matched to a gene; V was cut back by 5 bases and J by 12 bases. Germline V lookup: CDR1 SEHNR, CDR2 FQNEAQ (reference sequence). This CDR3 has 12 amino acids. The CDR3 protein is CASSVQGGELFF. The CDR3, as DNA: TGTGCCAGCAGCGTACAGGGGGGAGAACTGTTTTTT. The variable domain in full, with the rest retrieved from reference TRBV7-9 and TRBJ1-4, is DTGVSQNPRHKITKRGQNVTFRCDPISEHNRLYWYRQTLGQGPEFLTYFQNEAQLEKSRLLSDRFSAERPKGSFSTLEIQRTEQGDSAMYLCASSVQGGELFFGSGTQLSVL.

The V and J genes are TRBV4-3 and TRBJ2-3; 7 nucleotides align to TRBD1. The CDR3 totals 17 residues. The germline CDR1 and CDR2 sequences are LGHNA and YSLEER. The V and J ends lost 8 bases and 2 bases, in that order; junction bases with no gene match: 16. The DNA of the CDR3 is TGCGCCAGCTCCCCAGGTTCCCCTGGGACAGTCACAGATACGCAGTATTTT. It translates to CASSPGSPGTVTDTQYF.

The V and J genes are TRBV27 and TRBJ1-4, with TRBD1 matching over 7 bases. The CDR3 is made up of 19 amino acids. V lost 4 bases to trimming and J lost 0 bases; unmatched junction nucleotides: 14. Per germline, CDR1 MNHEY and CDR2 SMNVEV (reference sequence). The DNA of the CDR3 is TGTGCCAGCAGTTCAACAGGGACAGCTCGACTTGCAACTAATGAAAAACTGTTTTTT. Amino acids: CASSSTGTARLATNEKLFF. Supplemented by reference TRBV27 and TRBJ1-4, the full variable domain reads EAQVTQNPRYLITVTGKKLTVTCSQNMNHEYMSWYRQDPGLGLRQIYYSMNVEVTDKGDVPEGYKVSRKEKRNFPLILESPSPNQTSLYFCASSSTGTARLATNEKLFFGSGTQLSVL.

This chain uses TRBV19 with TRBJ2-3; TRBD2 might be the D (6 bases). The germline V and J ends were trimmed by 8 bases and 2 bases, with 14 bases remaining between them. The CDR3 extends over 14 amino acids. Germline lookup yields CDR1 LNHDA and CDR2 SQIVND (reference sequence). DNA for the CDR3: TGTGCCAGTCTAGGCGGGACGTACACAGATACGCAGTATTTT. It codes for CASLGGTYTDTQYF.

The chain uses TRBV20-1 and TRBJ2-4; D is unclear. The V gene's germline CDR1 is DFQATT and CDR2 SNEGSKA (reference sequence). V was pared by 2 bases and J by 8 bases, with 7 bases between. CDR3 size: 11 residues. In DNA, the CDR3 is TGCAGTGCTAGATCTGGCGACATTCAGTACTTC. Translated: CSARSGDIQYF.